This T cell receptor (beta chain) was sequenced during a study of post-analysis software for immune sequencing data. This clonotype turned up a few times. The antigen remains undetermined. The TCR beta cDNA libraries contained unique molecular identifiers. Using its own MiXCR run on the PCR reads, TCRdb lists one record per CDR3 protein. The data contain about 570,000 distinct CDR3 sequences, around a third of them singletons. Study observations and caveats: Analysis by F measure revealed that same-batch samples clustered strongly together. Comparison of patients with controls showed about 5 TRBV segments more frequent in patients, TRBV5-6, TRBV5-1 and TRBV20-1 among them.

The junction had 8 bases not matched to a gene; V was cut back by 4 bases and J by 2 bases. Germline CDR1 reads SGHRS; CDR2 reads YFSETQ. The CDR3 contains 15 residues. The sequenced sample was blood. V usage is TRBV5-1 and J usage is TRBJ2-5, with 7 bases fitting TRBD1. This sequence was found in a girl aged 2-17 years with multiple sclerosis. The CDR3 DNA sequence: TGCGCCAGCAGCCAACACCCGGGACAGCAAGAGACCCAGTACTTC. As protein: CASSQHPGQQETQYF.